This TCR beta chain comes out of a study of cytomegalovirus exposure and HLA in healthy donors. Per the germline V gene, CDR1 is MNHEY and CDR2 is SVGAGI. The CDR3 is made up of 12 amino acids. Deletions cut 4 bases from V and 5 bases from J, with 9 bases between. Regarding the study as a whole: The analysis excluded some indistinguishable V segments, including TRBV6-2 and TRBV6-3.

The PCR had 60 Vbeta and 13 Jbeta primers. Profiled with immunoSEQ multiplex PCR; TCRdb holds only in-frame clones, not every one. The data hold some 140,000 clones, with less than 85% observed a single time. Concerning this clone itself: Its antigen is unidentified.

Donors in the study were healthy people who gave bone marrow. The TCR was taken from a man aged 18 to 30 in good health and CMV-seropositive. The chain has TRBV6-5 and TRBJ2-7; D uncertain. The sequencing input was PBMCs. DNA of the CDR3: TGTGCCAGCAGTTCCCGAGCCCACGAGCAGTACTTC. This sequence encodes CASSSRAHEQYF.